This TCR beta chain originates from a study of patients and donors after allogeneic stem cell transplantation. V was shortened by 8 bases and J by 3 bases, with 19 bases between the two germline ends. The CDR3 sequence is 16 residues long. Germline lookup yields CDR1 MDHEN and CDR2 SYDVKM. TCRdb re-called the RT-PCR reads with MiXCR, one entry per CDR3 protein. The sample has some 200,000 distinct CDR3 sequences; about 40% are singletons. The source is a human donor who was either an allogeneic HSCT recipient or a stem cell or donor lymphocyte infusion donor (not recorded which). It is not recorded whose cells these are; they may come from a transplant donor. The sequenced sample was blood, either unsorted or a sorted T cell fraction (not recorded which). V is TRBV28 and J is TRBJ2-2, with a weak D call TRBD2 (7 bases). The CDR3 reads CASRDISSGDTGELFF. The CDR3 DNA reads as TGTGCCAGCCGGGACATTTCTAGCGGCGACACCGGGGAGCTGTTTTTT. The full variable domain, its missing parts supplied by reference TRBV28 and TRBJ2-2, is DVKVTQSSRYLVKRTGEKVFLECVQDMDHENMFWYRQDPGLGLRLIYFSYDVKMKEKGDIPEGYSVSREKKERFSLILESASTNQTSMYLCASRDISSGDTGELFFGEGSRLTVL.